Presented here are 24 T cell receptor beta chains from one specimen sequenced in a study of glioma-infiltrating T cells after dendritic cell vaccination. Time point specified: after dendritic cell vaccination, including at tumor progression/relapse. Produced via immunoSEQ multiplex PCR; TCRdb's table is partial and in-frame only. The profile shows approximately 85,000 clones, 75% to 90% of them singletons. The sample here was blood, taken after dendritic cell vaccination. Every receptor here comes from a human donor with glioblastoma.

Only one count was recorded for this clone. This chain links TRBV19 with TRBJ2-1; maybe TRBD2 (5 bases). This CDR3 region has 17 residues. The V end lost 7 bases, the J end lost 6 bases, and 25 bases lay between the germline ends. CDR1 is LNHDA, CDR2 SQIVND, per germline (reference sequence). Written as DNA, the CDR3 is TGTGCCAGTAAGAATGGGGTTAGCGACCCGCGTCCCAATGAGCAGTTCTTC. This codes for CASKNGVSDPRPNEQFF.

This chain links TRBV5-4 with TRBJ2-7, with TRBD2 identical over 11 bases. The CDR3 extends over 18 amino acids. J gave up 0 bases and V 1 base, and 9 bases lay outside the gene matches. Germline values: CDR1 SGHNT, CDR2 YYREEE (reference sequence). Here the CDR3 DNA reads TGTGCCAGCAGCTTGCTTCGCCTAGCGGGGGGCCTCTCCTACGAGCAGTACTTC. Translation: CASSLLRLAGGLSYEQYF.

The rearrangement uses TRBV19 and TRBJ1-5, with D unclear. CDR1 and CDR2 (germline): LNHDA, SQIVND (reference sequence). The CDR3 is 18 residues long. Trimming left V 4 bases short and J 3 bases short, with 22 bases between. This chain's CDR3 is CASSKPTVGRDSNQPQHF. Here the CDR3 DNA reads TGTGCCAGTAGTAAGCCCACAGTGGGGAGAGACTCCAATCAGCCCCAGCATTTT. The variable domain in full, with the rest retrieved from reference TRBV19 and TRBJ1-5, is DGGITQSPKYLFRKEGQNVTLSCEQNLNHDAMYWYRQDPGQGLRLIYYSQIVNDFQKGDIAEGYSVSREKKESFPLTVTSAQKNPTAFYLCASSKPTVGRDSNQPQHFGDGTRLSIL.

This clone was observed a handful of times. The chain couples TRBV7-9 to TRBJ1-5; tentative D call: TRBD1 (6 bases). Germline lookup yields CDR1 SEHNR and CDR2 FQNEAQ (reference sequence). V was shortened by 5 bases and J by 0 bases, with 8 bases between the two germline ends. The CDR3 is 14 amino acids. CDR3 DNA sequence: TGTGCCAGCAGCCAGGGACATAGCAATCAGCCCCAGCATTTT. Residues: CASSQGHSNQPQHF.

The chain employs TRBV7-2 and TRBJ2-7; 9 bases align to TRBD1. Trimming cost V 5 bases and J 3 bases; bases outside gene matches: 8. CDR1 is SGHTA and CDR2 is FQGNSA in the germline V gene. The CDR3 has 15 residues. The CDR3 DNA reads TGTGCCAGCAGCACCCAGACAGGGGGGAACTACGAGCAGTACTTC. Protein product: CASSTQTGGNYEQYF.

The chain employs TRBV7-2 and TRBJ1-1; D is undetermined. Germline V lookup: CDR1 SGHTA, CDR2 FQGNSA. V was cut by 2 bases and J by 0 bases, with 10 bases left in between. The CDR3 covers 15 residues. The CDR3 here is CASSLSYSMNTEAFF. CDR3 nucleotide sequence: TGTGCCAGCAGCTTATCCTACAGCATGAACACTGAAGCTTTCTTT. The whole variable domain, remainder taken from reference TRBV7-2 and TRBJ1-1, is GAGVSQSPSNKVTEKGKDVELRCDPISGHTALYWYRQSLGQGLEFLIYFQGNSAPDKSGLPSDRFSAERTGGSVSTLTIQRTQQEDSAVYLCASSLSYSMNTEAFFGQGTRLTVV.

This chain connects TRBV4-3 to TRBJ2-7; possibly TRBD2 for D (5 bases). V lost 0 bases and J lost 3, with 12 bases in between. There are 15 residues in the CDR3. Per the germline V gene, CDR1 is LGHNA and CDR2 is YSLEER. The DNA for the CDR3 is TGCGCCAGCAGCCAAGACGGGTCGGGGAACTACGAGCAGTACTTC. Translating it yields CASSQDGSGNYEQYF.

The J gene is TRBJ1-5, the V gene TRBV7-9, with D possibly matching TRBD1 (6 bases). Trimming removed 5 bases from V and 7 bases from J, with 15 bases in between. CDR3 length: 14 residues. CDR1 and CDR2 (germline): SEHNR, FQNEAQ (reference sequence). DNA of the CDR3: TGTGCCAGCAGCGAAAATACCAGGGGACAGCCCCAGCATTTT. The encoded protein is CASSENTRGQPQHF.

The CDR3 DNA reads TGTGCCAGTCGCCCGGGAGGGGCTAGGGGCTACACCTTC. Residues: CASRPGGARGYTF. This sequence joins TRBV19 and TRBJ1-2, with D possibly being TRBD1 (5 bases). The CDR3 is made up of 13 amino acids. Germline lookup yields CDR1 LNHDA and CDR2 SQIVND (reference sequence). V lost 8 bases, J lost 8 bases, and 18 bases lay in between.

The J gene is TRBJ2-3, the V gene TRBV5-1; 9 bases line up with TRBD1. This CDR3 comprises 18 residues. Per the germline V gene, CDR1 is SGHRS and CDR2 is YFSETQ. The V gene end was trimmed by 0 bases and the J gene end by 4 bases; junction bases not matched to a gene: 12. The CDR3: CASSLADRGHGTADTQYF. As DNA, the CDR3 is TGCGCCAGCAGCTTGGCGGACAGGGGACATGGCACAGCAGATACGCAGTATTTT.

The chain links TRBV5-1 to TRBJ1-1; D may be TRBD1 (6 bases). This CDR3 has 14 amino acids. The V and J ends lost 1 base and 2 bases respectively, with 9 bases between them. The germline V gene has CDR1 SGHRS and CDR2 YFSETQ. The CDR3 region is CASSLTGSNTEAFF. CDR3 nucleotides: TGCGCCAGCAGCTTGACAGGGTCCAACACTGAAGCTTTCTTT.

V usage is TRBV7-2 and J usage is TRBJ2-7, with a possible D match to TRBD2 (5 bases). CDR3 length: 13 residues. CDR1 and CDR2 from the germline V gene are SGHTA and FQGNSA. With 4 bases removed from V and 6 bases from J, the gap between germline ends came to 13 bases. The CDR3 is CASSSSPLREQYF. CDR3 nucleotide sequence: TGTGCCAGCAGCTCTAGCCCACTCCGCGAGCAGTACTTC.

V and J are TRBV27 and TRBJ2-3; 10 bases fit TRBD2. Germline CDR1 is MNHEY and CDR2 is SMNVEV (reference sequence). V lost 2 bases, J lost 2 bases, and 16 bases stayed unmatched. This CDR3 region has 20 residues. This CDR3 is CASSLPTSGSVGRSTDTQYF. CDR3 DNA sequence: TGTGCCAGCAGTTTACCGACTAGCGGGTCGGTTGGTCGGTCCACAGATACGCAGTATTTT.

This clone was seen a single time. CDR3 sequence: CATSNRGKLMGTHTGELFF. In DNA form, the CDR3 reads TGTGCCACTTCGAACAGGGGGAAACTTATGGGGACCCACACCGGGGAGCTGTTTTTT. The chain employs TRBV6-4 and TRBJ2-2, with TRBD1 matching over 8 bases. CDR3 length: 19 amino acids. Looked up from germline, CDR1 is MRHNA and CDR2 is SNTAGT. Germline trimming cut 10 bases from V and 3 bases from J; bases unmatched to any gene: 22.

The V and J genes are TRBV5-1 and TRBJ1-2, with 9 bases fitting TRBD1. J gave up 4 bases and V 4 bases, and 8 bases lay outside the gene matches. The germline V gene has CDR1 SGHRS and CDR2 YFSETQ. The CDR3 is 15 amino acids. This CDR3 is CASSVDRGSSYGYTF. CDR3 DNA sequence: TGCGCCAGCAGCGTTGACAGGGGGTCTAGCTATGGCTACACCTTC.

The rearrangement joins TRBV9 to TRBJ1-2, with D uncertain. This CDR3 comprises 15 residues. Germline lookup yields CDR1 SGDLS and CDR2 YYNGEE. Trimming stripped 4 bases from V and 1 base from J, with 14 bases between. The CDR3 DNA is TGTGCCAGCAGCCCTTCAATAGAAGATAACTATGGCTACACCTTC. Translated: CASSPSIEDNYGYTF.

This clone was seen only once. The chain recombines TRBV27 with TRBJ2-3; D uncertain. The ends were cut back, 4 bases at V and 2 bases at J, with 7 bases in the middle. This CDR3 is 13 amino acids long. Germline CDR1 MNHEY, CDR2 SMNVEV (reference sequence). The CDR3 region has the DNA TGTGCCAGCAGTTCTAGAAACACAGATACGCAGTATTTT. Translated, it gives CASSSRNTDTQYF.

The chain has TRBV7-2 and TRBJ2-7, with 9 bases aligning to TRBD2. The CDR3 runs 15 residues. J was trimmed by 3 bases and V by 5 bases; bases with no gene match: 8. Germline lookup yields CDR1 SGHTA and CDR2 FQGNSA. This CDR3 reads CASSTTGTSSYEQYF. In nucleotides, the CDR3 is TGTGCCAGCAGCACAACCGGGACTAGCAGCTACGAGCAGTACTTC. The full variable domain, in which reference TRBV7-2 and TRBJ2-7 provide the parts outside the CDR3, is GAGVSQSPSNKVTEKGKDVELRCDPISGHTALYWYRQSLGQGLEFLIYFQGNSAPDKSGLPSDRFSAERTGGSVSTLTIQRTQQEDSAVYLCASSTTGTSSYEQYFGPGTRLTVT.

The chain combines TRBV7-6 with TRBJ1-3; TRBD1 agrees at 7 bases. With V trimmed by 2 bases and J by 1 base, 2 bases remained unmatched. This CDR3 is 15 amino acids long. The V gene's germline CDR1 is SGHVS and CDR2 FNYEAQ. The CDR3 loop reads CASSLRGPSGNTIYF. For the CDR3, the DNA is TGTGCCAGCAGCTTAAGGGGGCCGTCTGGAAACACCATATATTTT.

V and J are TRBV9 and TRBJ2-4, with 14 bases lining up with TRBD2. The CDR3 length is 16 residues. CDR1 is SGDLS and CDR2 is YYNGEE in the germline V gene. Trimming at V came to 4 bases and at J to 6 bases, leaving 6 bases not matched to a gene. CDR3 DNA sequence: TGTGCCAGCAGCACGGGACTAGCGGGAGCGCGAAACATTCAGTACTTC. It yields the protein CASSTGLAGARNIQYF.

The chain links TRBV19 to TRBJ2-2, with a weak D call TRBD1 (6 bases). Germline CDR1 reads LNHDA; CDR2 reads SQIVND (reference sequence). CDR3 size: 12 residues. The CDR3 sequence is CASDRKTGELFF. CDR3 nucleotides: TGTGCGTCGGACAGAAAAACCGGGGAGCTGTTTTTT.

CDR3 sequence (DNA): TGTGCCACCGCACAGGGACCGAATGAAAAACTGTTTTTT. This translates into CATAQGPNEKLFF. This rearrangement joins TRBV25-1 to TRBJ1-4; tentative D call: TRBD1 (6 bases). Germline V CDR1 and CDR2: MGHDK, SYGVNS. The CDR3 is 13 amino acids. Deletions cut 10 bases from V and 5 bases from J, with 14 bases between.

V and J are TRBV19 and TRBJ1-1; D uncertain. The V gene lost 4 bases and the J gene lost 0 bases, with 6 bases spanning the gap. CDR1 is LNHDA and CDR2 is SQIVND in the germline V gene (reference sequence). The CDR3 spans 13 residues. The CDR3 spells CASSSNMNTEAFF. In nucleotides, the CDR3 is TGTGCCAGTAGTAGTAACATGAACACTGAAGCTTTCTTT.

The CDR3 DNA follows: TGTGCCAGCAGCCCCCGGACAGGAGAGAACTATGGCTACACCTTC. Translated: CASSPRTGENYGYTF. The chain couples TRBV7-2 to TRBJ1-2, with 7 bases aligning to TRBD1. J was trimmed by 2 bases and V by 5 bases; bases with no gene match: 8. The length of the CDR3 is 15 residues. Per the germline V gene, CDR1 is SGHTA and CDR2 is FQGNSA. Full variable domain (outside the CDR3, taken from reference TRBV7-2 and TRBJ1-2): GAGVSQSPSNKVTEKGKDVELRCDPISGHTALYWYRQSLGQGLEFLIYFQGNSAPDKSGLPSDRFSAERTGGSVSTLTIQRTQQEDSAVYLCASSPRTGENYGYTFGSGTRLTVV.